This TCR beta chain came from a study of blood T cell repertoires in COVID-19. Whole-study context: Sites in the United States, Italy and Spain provided acute and convalescent COVID-19 samples. T cells, B-cell-depleted T cells, or PBMCs provided the cDNA or gDNA that served as material.

The assay was immunoSEQ multiplex PCR, and TCRdb's table has in-frame clones only and misses some. This table has 200,000 to 300,000 clones, under 85% appearing once. The V and J ends lost 1 base and 0 bases respectively, with 3 bases between them. CDR1 is MDHEN and CDR2 is SYDVKM in the germline V gene. This CDR3 has 14 amino acids. The chain is built from TRBV28 and TRBJ1-4; D not certain. This clonotype was obtained from a man aged 25-45 years who had recovered from COVID-19. Sequencing input: peripheral blood. CDR3 residues: CASSLSSTNEKLFF. The CDR3 DNA reads TGTGCCAGCAGTTTATCATCAACTAATGAAAAACTGTTTTTT.